This T cell receptor beta chain came from a study of T cells in Graves' hyperthyroidism and ophthalmopathy. Whole-study findings and limits: Model output signaled ophthalmopathy a median roughly 6.1 months ahead of onset. Blood held most thyroid clonotypes expanded above 0.001 frequency.

There are a few counts of this clonotype. Its antigen is still unknown. Patients were aged 18 to 65, had disease duration under 2 months, and had newly diagnosed hyperthyroidism. Used for diagnoses were clinical symptoms, serum thyroxine and TRAb, thyroid ultrasound and orbital computed tomography. RNA transcripts provided the source from which TCR beta CDR3 regions were amplified. A set of HTBI primers served as the primers for a first-round RT-PCR of the TCR CDR3. TCRdb used MiXCR to reprocess the multiplex PCR reads, holding one entry per CDR3 protein. The sample yields hundreds of thousands of distinct CDR3 sequences, approximately 15% seen once. The specimen sequenced was blood. This clonotype was obtained from a woman younger than 35 with Graves' hyperthyroidism.

This chain's CDR3 is CATSRDIIDTQYF. CDR3 sequence (DNA): TGTGCCACCAGCAGAGACATTATAGATACGCAGTATTTT. The V and J genes are TRBV15 and TRBJ2-3; D is uncertain. CDR3 length: 13 residues. Trimming pared 0 bases from V and 5 bases from J, leaving 6 bases between. Germline V gene sequence: CDR1 LNHNV, CDR2 YYDKDF (reference sequence).